The entry below describes one T cell receptor (beta chain). This CDR3 is 15 amino acids long. Trimming stripped 4 bases from V and 4 bases from J, with 16 bases between. The germline V gene has CDR1 MDHEN and CDR2 SYDVKM. The record originates from a study of blood T cell repertoires in COVID-19. Background on the study: Samples taken during acute and convalescent COVID-19 were collected in the United States, Italy and Spain. Nucleic acid was either cDNA or gDNA, and it came from T cells, B-cell-depleted T cells, or PBMCs.

Original processing methods: Reference gene primer amplification gave nucleated cell count estimates. Sequencing used immunoSEQ multiplex PCR; TCRdb keeps in-frame clones, though not all of them. V and J calls plus clone size are reproduced from that table; the DNA served to infer D and trimming. The repertoire holds 55,000 to 80,000 clones, with approximately 90% as singletons. This TCR was sampled from a man aged 50-59 years with acute or convalescent COVID-19. Material for sequencing was peripheral blood. The chain couples TRBV28 to TRBJ1-2; weak D call: TRBD1 (6 bases). The chain's CDR3 is CASSSPHRTVYGYTF. The CDR3 DNA follows: TGTGCCAGCAGTTCCCCCCATAGGACAGTCTATGGCTACACCTTC.